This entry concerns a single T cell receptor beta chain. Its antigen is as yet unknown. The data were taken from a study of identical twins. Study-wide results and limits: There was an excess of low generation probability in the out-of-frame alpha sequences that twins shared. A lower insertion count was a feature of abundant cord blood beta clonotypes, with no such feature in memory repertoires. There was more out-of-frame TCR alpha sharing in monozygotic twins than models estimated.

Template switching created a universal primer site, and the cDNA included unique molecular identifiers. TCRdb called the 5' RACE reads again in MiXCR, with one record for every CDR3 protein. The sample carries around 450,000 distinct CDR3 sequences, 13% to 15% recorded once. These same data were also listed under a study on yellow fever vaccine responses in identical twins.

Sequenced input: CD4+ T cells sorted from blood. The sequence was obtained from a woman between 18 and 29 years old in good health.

CDR3 sequence: CASSFPGAGQPQHF. The CDR3 coding sequence is TGTGCCAGCAGCTTCCCGGGAGCAGGTCAGCCCCAGCATTTT. This chain links TRBV11-2 with TRBJ1-5, with unresolved D. Trimming left V 3 bases short and J 6 bases short, with 12 bases between. Looked up from germline, CDR1 is SGHAT and CDR2 is FQNNGV. The CDR3 covers 14 residues.